The rows below give T cell receptor beta chains drawn from one sample of a study of T cells in localized non-small cell lung cancer. Some clones are missing from TCRdb's copy, which holds only in-frame ones; the method was immunoSEQ multiplex PCR. The sample consists of 3,200 or so clones, approximately 54% of them appearing once. Sample: lymph node tissue, taken before any cancer treatment. Every receptor here comes from a woman between 18 and 50 years old with stage I lung adenocarcinoma. The CDR3 runs from the conserved cysteine through the conserved F or W. Fields, in order: V gene, D gene, J gene, clone size, CDR3 DNA, CDR3 protein. The D gene is left open where the match is weak. Not every row has a clone size; where given, it reads once, few, many or a size class.

>TRBV29-1|.|TRBJ2-2|.
TGCAGCGTTGATAATACCGCGAACACCGGGGAGCTGTTTTTT
CSVDNTANTGELFF
>TRBV2|TRBD1|TRBJ2-5|.
TGTGCCAGCATCCGAGAAGGGGGCCGAGAGACCCAGTACTTC
CASIREGGRETQYF
>TRBV6-8|.|TRBJ1-1|few
TGTGCCAGCAGTGATCCCCCAGGCGCCTCGATGAACACTGAAGCTTTCTTT
CASSDPPGASMNTEAFF
>TRBV6-8|.|TRBJ2-7|few
TGTGCCAGCAGTTACGCGACAGACTACGAGCAGTACTTC
CASSYATDYEQYF
>TRBV11-3|TRBD2|TRBJ2-7|few
TGTGCCAGCAGCCTCCAGGGAACTAGCGGAAACTACGAGCAGTACTTC
CASSLQGTSGNYEQYF
>TRBV6-8|.|TRBJ2-7|.
TGTGCCAGCAGTTACCCCCCTGACCACTCCTACGAGCAGTACTTC
CASSYPPDHSYEQYF
>TRBV11-3|TRBD1|TRBJ1-2|few
TGTGCCAGCAGCTACTGGGACAGGGCAACGGGAGGCTACACCTTC
CASSYWDRATGGYTF
>TRBV7-1|.|TRBJ2-7|.
TGTGCCAGCAGCTCCCGAGGGCAGGGGCGTTCCTACGAGCAGTACTTC
CASSSRGQGRSYEQYF
>TRBV11-3|.|TRBJ1-5|few
TGTGCCAGCAGCACAGTAGGGGAATTTGGGCAGCCCCAGCATTTT
CASSTVGEFGQPQHF
>TRBV7-6|TRBD2|TRBJ2-5|few
TGTGCCAGCGGAGGACTAGCGCAACAAGAGACCCAGTACTTC
CASGGLAQQETQYF
>TRBV19|TRBD1|TRBJ1-1|.
TGTGCCAGTATCCCAGGGACAGGGCTGGGTGAAGCTTTCTTT
CASIPGTGLGEAFF
>TRBV6-8|.|TRBJ2-7|.
TGTGCCAGCAGACCCAGACAGGTTTCCTTCTACGAGCAGTACTTC
CASRPRQVSFYEQYF
>TRBV6-1|.|TRBJ2-1|few
TGTGCCAGCAGTGAAGGAGGAGGTCGATACAATGAGCAGTTCTTC
CASSEGGGRYNEQFF
>TRBV10-2|TRBD1|TRBJ2-5|.
TGCGCCAGCGGTGAGACAGGGGGCGCCCAAGAGACCCAGTACTTC
CASGETGGAQETQYF
>TRBV11-3|.|TRBJ2-6|.
TGTGCCAGCAGCGGGATAGCGACCTCTGGGGCCAACGTCCTGACTTTC
CASSGIATSGANVLTF
>TRBV7-6|.|TRBJ2-5|.
TGTGCTAGCAGCTCCCGCGGGGCCCAAGAGACCCAGTACTTC
CASSSRGAQETQYF
>TRBV29-1|TRBD1|TRBJ1-1|.
TGCAGCGTTCCGGGACAGGCTCTGTACACTGAAGCTTTCTTT
CSVPGQALYTEAFF
>TRBV19|.|TRBJ2-1|.
TGTGCCAGTAGCACGTCCTCCAACCGGTACAATGAGCAGTTCTTC
CASSTSSNRYNEQFF
>TRBV30|.|TRBJ1-1|.
TGTGCCTGGAGTGTACTCTCTGAAGCTTTCTTT
CAWSVLSEAFF
>TRBV10-2|.|TRBJ2-7|.
TGCGCCAGCAGTGAGCGACAGGCGTTCTACGAGCAGTACTTC
CASSERQAFYEQYF
>TRBV19|.|TRBJ1-1|.
TGTGCCAGTAGTATAATCGGGTCTGGGCGGACTGAAGCTTTCTTT
CASSIIGSGRTEAFF
>TRBV6-8|.|TRBJ2-1|few
TGTGCCAGCAGTTACCTCGCCCTGAGGTACAATGAGCAGTTCTTC
CASSYLALRYNEQFF
>TRBV28|.|TRBJ1-4|.
TGTGCCAGCAGGCTCCGAGGAAGGACTAATGAAAAACTGTTTTTT
CASRLRGRTNEKLFF
>TRBV23-1|.|TRBJ2-2|.
TGCGCCAGCAGTCGCGGCGGGGATAGCACCGGGGAGCTGTTTTTT
CASSRGGDSTGELFF
>TRBV11-3|.|TRBJ2-7|.
TGTGCCAGCAGCTTTAGGGAGATGGGGTACGAGCAGTACTTC
CASSFREMGYEQYF
>TRBV30|TRBD1|TRBJ1-4|.
TGTGCCTGGAGGACGGACAGGGCTAATGAAAAACTGTTTTTT
CAWRTDRANEKLFF
>TRBV19|.|TRBJ1-2|.
TGTGCCAGTACCATTACCGGGGGTGGCTACACCTTC
CASTITGGGYTF
>TRBV29-1|.|TRBJ1-5|.
TGCAGCGTCCTGGGTAGCAATCAGCCCCAGCATTTT
CSVLGSNQPQHF
>TRBV30|.|TRBJ2-7|few
TGTGCCTGGAGTAACAGCCTTAACGAGCAGTACTTC
CAWSNSLNEQYF
>TRBV6-7|TRBD2|TRBJ2-7|few
TGTGCCAGCAGTACGTTCGGGACTAGCGGATCCTACGAGCAGTACTTC
CASSTFGTSGSYEQYF
>TRBV18|.|TRBJ1-2|.
TGTGCCAGCTCACCGAACAGTGGGTTCGATGGCTACACCTTC
CASSPNSGFDGYTF
>TRBV6-8|TRBD2|TRBJ2-1|.
TGTGCCAGCAGATCCCGGCTAGCGGGAGTGGCAAATGAGCAGTTCTTC
CASRSRLAGVANEQFF
>TRBV7-5|.|TRBJ2-3|few
TGTGCCAGCAGCACCCCCAGACAGGCCACAGATACGCAGTATTTT
CASSTPRQATDTQYF
>TRBV10-2|.|TRBJ1-1|.
TGCGCCAGCAGTGAGCAGGGGAACACTGAAGCTTTCTTT
CASSEQGNTEAFF
>TRBV18|TRBD1|TRBJ1-2|.
TGTGCCAGCTCACGAACAGGGGAGAACTATGGCTACACCTTC
CASSRTGENYGYTF
>TRBV14|.|TRBJ1-1|few
TGTGCCAGCAGCCGGTCGTGGACGGGGGCTTTCTTT
CASSRSWTGAFF
>TRBV30|.|TRBJ1-4|.
TGTGCCTGGAGGGGGACGGCATCAACTAATGAAAAACTGTTTTTT
CAWRGTASTNEKLFF
>TRBV6-4|.|TRBJ2-5|.
TGTGCCACCCGCAGGGACCAGACCCAGTACTTC
CATRRDQTQYF
>TRBV9|TRBD2|TRBJ2-1|few
TGTGCCAGCAGCGCTAGCGGGATTTCCTACAATGAGCAGTTCTTC
CASSASGISYNEQFF
>TRBV28|.|TRBJ1-1|few
TGTGCCAGCAGTTTATATGTCAGTACCACTGAAGCTTTCTTT
CASSLYVSTTEAFF
>TRBV19|.|TRBJ2-7|.
TGTGCCAGTAGTGCCACCGATGAGGGGCGCCCCTACGAGCAGTACTTC
CASSATDEGRPYEQYF
>TRBV28|TRBD1|TRBJ1-3|.
TGTGCCAGCAGCTTGGGACAGTACTCTGGAAACACCATATATTTT
CASSLGQYSGNTIYF
>TRBV9|.|TRBJ2-3|few
TGTGCCAGCAGTAGGAACACAGATACGCAGTATTTT
CASSRNTDTQYF
>TRBV15|TRBD2|TRBJ2-1|.
TGTGCCACCAGCATCATGGGACTAGCGGGAATCAATGAGCAGTTCTTC
CATSIMGLAGINEQFF
>TRBV9|.|TRBJ2-7|few
TGTGCCAGCAGCCCGTCGGGTATAGGCTACGAGCAGTACTTC
CASSPSGIGYEQYF
>TRBV19|TRBD1|TRBJ1-5|.
TGTGCCAGTAGTGTTTCCCGACAGGGGGCACGCAATCAGCCCCAGCATTTT
CASSVSRQGARNQPQHF
>TRBV11-3|.|TRBJ2-1|.
TGTGCCAGCAGCTTAGAAAGAACCGGGAGCTACAATGAGCAGTTCTTC
CASSLERTGSYNEQFF
>TRBV11-3|TRBD1|TRBJ2-3|.
TGTGCCAGCAGCGGCCCGGGACAGGTGTCTGATACGCAGTATTTT
CASSGPGQVSDTQYF
>TRBV19|.|TRBJ1-2|.
TGTGCCAGTACCGTCGCAGGGGTCTATGGCTACACCTTC
CASTVAGVYGYTF
>TRBV19|.|TRBJ1-5|.
TGTGCCAGTAGTATAGGGGCCCGGGGATCCCAGCATTTT
CASSIGARGSQHF
>TRBV11-3|.|TRBJ2-7|few
TGTGCCAGCAGCTCACAGGGAGGCTCCTACGAGCAGTACTTC
CASSSQGGSYEQYF
>TRBV19|TRBD1|TRBJ1-2|.
TGTGCCAGTACCACCCCGGGACAGGGAGATGGTGGCTACACCTTC
CASTTPGQGDGGYTF
>TRBV19|TRBD1|TRBJ2-7|.
TGTGCCAGTAGTTGGGACAGCTCCTACGAGCAGTACTTC
CASSWDSSYEQYF
>TRBV19|.|TRBJ2-7|.
TGTGCCAGTAGTATAAGGCAGGGCCCCTACGAGCAGTACTTC
CASSIRQGPYEQYF
>TRBV11-3|TRBD1|TRBJ1-1|medium-sized
TGTGCCAGCAGCTTAGATAAGACAGGGGGGTGGGCTTTCTTT
CASSLDKTGGWAFF
>TRBV6-8|TRBD1|TRBJ1-1|.
TGTGCCAGCAGTTACTCGAGGACAGGGGACACTGAAGCTTTCTTT
CASSYSRTGDTEAFF
>TRBV9|TRBD1|TRBJ1-1|.
TGTGCCAGCAGTGAAGCGATGGAGAATACAGGGGGAGAGGTAAATACTGAAGCTTTCTTT
CASSEAMENTGGEVNTEAFF